These T cell receptor beta chains were read from a single sample in a study of T cell responses to AZD1222 COVID-19 vaccine. The protocol was immunoSEQ multiplex PCR, while the TCRdb copy is restricted to in-frame clones and leaves out a portion. The sample contains approximately 120,000 clones, about nine tenths of which appear only once. This specimen was peripheral blood, taken on day 0 of MenACWY control vaccination. The receptor set was obtained from an adult in good health. CDR3s include the opening cysteine and the closing phenylalanine or tryptophan. The order of the fields is clone size, J gene, V gene, D gene, CDR3 DNA, CDR3 protein. D genes are given only for firm matches. For some rows the clone size is stated as once, few or many, or as a class when expanded; others skip it.

clone size: .
J gene: TRBJ2-7
V gene: TRBV5-1
D gene: .
CDR3 DNA: TGCGCCAGCAGCTTGGAATGGAGCTCCTACGAGCAGTACTTC
CDR3 protein: CASSLEWSSYEQYF

clone size: .
J gene: TRBJ1-4
V gene: TRBV30
D gene: .
CDR3 DNA: TGTGCCTGGAGTGGGTACCGACAGCTAGCCGGGGGTAATGAAAAACTGTTTTTT
CDR3 protein: CAWSGYRQLAGGNEKLFF

clone size: .
J gene: TRBJ2-1
V gene: TRBV7-9
D gene: .
CDR3 DNA: TGTGCCAGCAGCCCCCAGTCGGGTGAGCAGTTCTTC
CDR3 protein: CASSPQSGEQFF

clone size: .
J gene: TRBJ1-1
V gene: TRBV28
D gene: TRBD1
CDR3 DNA: TGTGCCAGCAGTTCCATGACAGGGGCAGTGACTGAAGCTTTCTTT
CDR3 protein: CASSSMTGAVTEAFF

clone size: .
J gene: TRBJ1-3
V gene: TRBV5-4
D gene: TRBD1
CDR3 DNA: TGTGCCAGCAGCCCAGGGGGCCGTAGCGGAAACACCATATATTTT
CDR3 protein: CASSPGGRSGNTIYF

clone size: .
J gene: TRBJ2-5
V gene: TRBV9
D gene: .
CDR3 DNA: TGTGCCAGCAGCGTAGCACAGGGTGTGGGAGAGACCCAGTACTTC
CDR3 protein: CASSVAQGVGETQYF

clone size: .
J gene: TRBJ2-1
V gene: TRBV9
D gene: .
CDR3 DNA: TGTGCCAGCAGCGTAGTCCCAGGGGGAGGCAATGAGCAGTTCTTC
CDR3 protein: CASSVVPGGGNEQFF

clone size: once
J gene: TRBJ2-7
V gene: TRBV11-3
D gene: TRBD2
CDR3 DNA: TGTGCCAGCAGCCTCATGGGGACTAGCGGGAGGGCTTGCCACGAGCAGTACTTC
CDR3 protein: CASSLMGTSGRACHEQYF

clone size: .
J gene: TRBJ2-3
V gene: TRBV7-3
D gene: TRBD1
CDR3 DNA: TGTGCCAGCAGTTCCGACAGGGAAGGTACGCAGTATTTT
CDR3 protein: CASSSDREGTQYF

clone size: .
J gene: TRBJ1-4
V gene: TRBV7-9
D gene: .
CDR3 DNA: TGTGCCAGCAGTTTTACAGGGACTAATGAAAAACTGTTTTTT
CDR3 protein: CASSFTGTNEKLFF

clone size: .
J gene: TRBJ2-5
V gene: TRBV5-6
D gene: .
CDR3 DNA: TGTGCCAGCAGCTTACGGGAGACCCAGTACTTC
CDR3 protein: CASSLRETQYF

clone size: .
J gene: TRBJ2-1
V gene: TRBV27
D gene: .
CDR3 DNA: TGTGCCAGCGGTTACAATGAGCAGTTCTTC
CDR3 protein: CASGYNEQFF

clone size: few
J gene: TRBJ1-2
V gene: TRBV4-2
D gene: TRBD1
CDR3 DNA: TGTGCCAGCAGCCAAGTGATGGGAGGGGGACAGGATAGGTATGGCTACACCTTC
CDR3 protein: CASSQVMGGGQDRYGYTF

clone size: .
J gene: TRBJ2-2
V gene: TRBV5-4
D gene: TRBD2
CDR3 DNA: TGTGCCAGCAGCCCTAGACTAGCGGGAGGCGGCACCGGGGAGCTGTTTTTT
CDR3 protein: CASSPRLAGGGTGELFF